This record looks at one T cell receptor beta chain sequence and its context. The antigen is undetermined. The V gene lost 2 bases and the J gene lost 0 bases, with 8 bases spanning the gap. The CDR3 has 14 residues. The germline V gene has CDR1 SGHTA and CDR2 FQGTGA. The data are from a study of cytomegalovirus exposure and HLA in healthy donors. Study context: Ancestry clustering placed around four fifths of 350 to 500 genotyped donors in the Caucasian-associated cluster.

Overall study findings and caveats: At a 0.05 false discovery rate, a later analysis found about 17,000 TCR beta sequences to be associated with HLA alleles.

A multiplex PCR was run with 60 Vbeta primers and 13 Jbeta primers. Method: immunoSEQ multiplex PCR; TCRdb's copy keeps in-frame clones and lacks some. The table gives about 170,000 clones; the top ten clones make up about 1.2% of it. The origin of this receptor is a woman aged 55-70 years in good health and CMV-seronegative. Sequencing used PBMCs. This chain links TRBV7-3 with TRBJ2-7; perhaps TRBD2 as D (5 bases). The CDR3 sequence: CASSLVGSSYEQYF. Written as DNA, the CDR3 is TGTGCCAGCAGCTTAGTTGGGAGCTCCTACGAGCAGTACTTC.